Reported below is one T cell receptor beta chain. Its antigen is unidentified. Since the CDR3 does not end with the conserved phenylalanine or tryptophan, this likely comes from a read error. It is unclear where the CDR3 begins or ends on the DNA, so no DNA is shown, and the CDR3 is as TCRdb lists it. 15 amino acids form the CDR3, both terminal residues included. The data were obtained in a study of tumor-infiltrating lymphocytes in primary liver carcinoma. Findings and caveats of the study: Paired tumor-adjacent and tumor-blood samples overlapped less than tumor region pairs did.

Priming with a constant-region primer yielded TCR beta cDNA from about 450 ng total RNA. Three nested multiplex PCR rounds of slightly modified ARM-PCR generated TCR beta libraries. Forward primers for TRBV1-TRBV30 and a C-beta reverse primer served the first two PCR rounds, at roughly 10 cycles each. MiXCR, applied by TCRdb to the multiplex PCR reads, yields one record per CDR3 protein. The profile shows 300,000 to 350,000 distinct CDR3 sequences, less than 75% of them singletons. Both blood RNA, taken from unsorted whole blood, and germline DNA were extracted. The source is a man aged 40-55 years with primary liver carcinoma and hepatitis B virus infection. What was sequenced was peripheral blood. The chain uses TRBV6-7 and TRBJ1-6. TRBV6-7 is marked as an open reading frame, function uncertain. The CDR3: CASSHGRIDNSPLHL.